The 18 T cell receptor beta chains below all came from one sample that was sequenced in a study of T cell responses to AZD1222 COVID-19 vaccine. Assay used: immunoSEQ multiplex PCR; TCRdb lists only in-frame clones, some missing. The sample has fewer than 150,000 clones; more than 85% are singletons. Source: peripheral blood, taken on day 0 of AZD1222 vaccination. These receptors were collected from an adult in good health.

This clone was recorded once. This rearrangement joins TRBV6-6 to TRBJ2-3; D is undetermined. CDR3 length: 15 residues. The V end lost 0 bases, the J end lost 1 base, and 8 bases lay between the germline ends. Germline V gives CDR1 MNHNY, CDR2 SVGAGI (reference sequence). In DNA form, the CDR3 reads TGTGCCAGCAGTTACTCCCCGAGAGGCACAGATACGCAGTATTTT. Its translation is CASSYSPRGTDTQYF.

The CDR3 loop is CASSLSPVEGQQFF. For the CDR3, the DNA is TGTGCCAGCAGTTTAAGCCCGGTCGAGGGACAGCAGTTCTTC. The gene calls are TRBV28 and TRBJ2-1; perhaps D is TRBD1 or TRBD2 (5 bases each). The germline gives CDR1 MDHEN, CDR2 SYDVKM. V lost 2 bases to trimming and J lost 11 bases, with 16 bases between them. The CDR3 covers 14 residues.

This sequence joins TRBV7-3 and TRBJ2-7; the D is unclear. This CDR3 is built from 15 residues. Trimming left V 3 bases short and J 3 bases short, with 15 bases between. Germline CDR1 SGHTA, CDR2 FQGTGA. CDR3 sequence: CASSFGSEPGYEQYF. Written as DNA, the CDR3 is TGTGCCAGCAGCTTCGGGTCGGAGCCCGGCTACGAGCAGTACTTC.

This clone came up once. The chain carries TRBV7-2 and TRBJ2-5; the match to TRBD2 covers 7 bases. The germline CDR1 and CDR2 sequences are SGHTA and FQGNSA. V was clipped by 1 base and J by 5 bases; unmatched bases: 16. The CDR3 spans 18 residues. Here the CDR3 reads CASSLVRRGGPREETQYF. CDR3 coding DNA: TGTGCCAGCAGCTTAGTGCGTCGGGGAGGGCCTCGAGAGGAGACCCAGTACTTC.

The rearrangement joins TRBV4-1 to TRBJ1-2; D remains ambiguous. This CDR3 is 17 amino acids long. Trimming removed 0 bases from V and 2 bases from J, with 16 bases in between. CDR1 and CDR2 from the germline V gene are MGHRA and YSYEKL. The CDR3 nucleotides are TGCGCCAGCAGCCAAGATCTTATTACAGAGATGAACTATGGCTACACCTTC. The encoded protein is CASSQDLITEMNYGYTF.

V is TRBV27 and J is TRBJ2-7, with a tentative D call TRBD2 (6 bases). Between the trimmed V and J ends, which lost 2 bases and 7 bases, there was a span of 12 bases. There are 13 residues in the CDR3. In germline, CDR1 is MNHEY, CDR2 SMNVEV (reference sequence). CDR3 region: CASSLQLAQEQYF. In nucleotides, the CDR3 is TGTGCCAGCAGTTTACAACTAGCTCAGGAGCAGTACTTC.

This clone has only a few counts. This chain joins TRBV7-2 and TRBJ1-6, with a tentative D call TRBD1 (5 bases). The CDR3 consists of 14 residues. Germline CDR1 is SGHTA and CDR2 is FQGNSA. V was clipped by 2 bases and J by 5 bases, with 7 bases between them. The CDR3 reads CASSLTGNNSPLHF. CDR3 bases: TGTGCCAGCAGCTTAACAGGCAATAATTCACCCCTCCACTTT.

The chain couples TRBV28 to TRBJ2-7, with TRBD2 identical over 9 bases. V shed 7 bases and J 2 bases; nucleotides not matched to a gene: 6. Germline CDR1 is MDHEN and CDR2 is SYDVKM. This CDR3 spans 14 amino acids. As DNA, the CDR3 is TGTGCCAGCATCCCGGGACTAGCAACCTACGAGCAGTACTTC. It codes for CASIPGLATYEQYF.

The chain links TRBV13 to TRBJ2-3, with TRBD2 matching 10 bases. V was pared by 5 bases and J by 0 bases, with 8 bases of the junction left unmatched. The CDR3 has 17 amino acids. Germline CDR1 PRHDT, CDR2 FYEKMQ (reference sequence). CDR3 in amino acids: CASSITGTSASTDTQYF. CDR3 DNA sequence: TGTGCCAGCAGCATAACCGGGACTAGCGCGAGCACAGATACGCAGTATTTT.

Remarks on this clone: The sample has other DNA sequences that encode this CDR3 too. The chain couples TRBV19 to TRBJ1-2; D ambiguous. There are 11 residues in the CDR3. V lost 6 bases, J lost 2 bases, and 4 bases lay in between. Germline V CDR1 and CDR2: LNHDA, SQIVND (reference sequence). The DNA of the CDR3 is TGTGCCAGTAGACAGAACTATGGCTACACCTTC. It translates to CASRQNYGYTF.

The rearrangement joins TRBV12-3 or TRBV12-4 to TRBJ1-1; possible D gene TRBD1, 6 bases. V was clipped by 3 bases and J by 9 bases, with 11 bases between them. This CDR3 contains 12 residues. CDR3 sequence (DNA): TGTGCCAGCAGTTTGGGCGGGGGCAAAGCTTTCTTT. It encodes CASSLGGGKAFF.

The chain carries TRBV6-5 and TRBJ2-5, with 8 bases matching TRBD2. V lost 2 bases, J lost 1 base, and 3 bases stayed unmatched. This CDR3 is built from 15 residues. Germline lookup yields CDR1 MNHEY and CDR2 SVGAGI. CDR3 nucleotide sequence: TGTGCCAGCAGTTACCCAGGGACTAGCCAAGAGACCCAGTACTTC. Translating it yields CASSYPGTSQETQYF.

The V call is TRBV6-5, the J call TRBJ2-2; the D gene is possibly TRBD1 (6 bases). Germline CDR1 reads MNHEY; CDR2 reads SVGAGI. The CDR3 consists of 13 residues. The V gene lost 6 bases and the J gene lost 7 bases, with 12 bases spanning the gap. CDR3: CASRLQGSGELFF. CDR3 nucleotides: TGTGCCAGCAGGCTACAGGGTAGCGGGGAGCTGTTTTTT.

This chain links TRBV27 with TRBJ2-3; 12 nucleotides line up with TRBD2. The junction had 7 bases not matched to a gene; V was cut back by 5 bases and J by 4 bases. The CDR3 consists of 16 residues. The germline V gene encodes CDR1 MNHEY and CDR2 SMNVEV (reference sequence). CDR3 nucleotides: TGTGCCAGCAGTCCTAGCGGGGGGGTAGGAGCAGATACGCAGTATTTT. It codes for CASSPSGGVGADTQYF.

The chain is built from TRBV5-1 and TRBJ1-3, with a possible D match to TRBD1 (5 bases). Trimming took off 4 bases at V and 2 bases at J, with 13 bases between the two ends. Germline V lookup: CDR1 SGHRS, CDR2 YFSETQ. The CDR3 length is 15 residues. This CDR3 reads CASSLGSGAGNTIYF. In DNA, the CDR3 is TGCGCCAGCAGCCTAGGTTCGGGGGCTGGAAACACCATATATTTT. Filled out from reference TRBV5-1 and TRBJ1-3, the complete variable domain reads KAGVTQTPRYLIKTRGQQVTLSCSPISGHRSVSWYQQTPGQGLQFLFEYFSETQRNKGNFPGRFSGRQFSNSRSEMNVSTLELGDSALYLCASSLGSGAGNTIYFGEGSWLTVV.

The V call is TRBV18, the J call TRBJ1-2; D is unresolved. The CDR3 contains 14 residues. Trimming pared 0 bases from V and 5 bases from J, leaving 10 bases between. From germline, CDR1 is KGHSH and CDR2 LQKENI. CDR3 in DNA: TGTGCCAGCTCACCACCCCCAGATGGGTATGGCTACACCTTC. Translated, it gives CASSPPPDGYGYTF. Filled out from reference TRBV18 and TRBJ1-2, the complete variable domain reads NAGVMQNPRHLVRRRGQEARLRCSPMKGHSHVYWYRQLPEEGLKFMVYLQKENIIDESGMPKERFSAEFPKEGPSILRIQQVVRGDSAAYFCASSPPPDGYGYTFGSGTRLTVV.

V gene TRBV7-9 combines with J gene TRBJ2-1, with 7 bases matching TRBD1. From germline, CDR1 is SEHNR and CDR2 FQNEAQ (reference sequence). J was trimmed by 4 bases and V by 1 base; bases with no gene match: 10. CDR3 length equals 17 residues. CDR3 coding DNA: TGTGCCAGCAGCTTAGGTGGACAGGCTAATTTTTACAATGAGCAGTTCTTC. As protein: CASSLGGQANFYNEQFF.

The chain uses TRBV19 and TRBJ1-5, with 8 bases lining up with TRBD1. Germline V gene data show CDR1 as LNHDA and CDR2 as SQIVND (reference sequence). This CDR3 spans 19 amino acids. The V gene end was trimmed by 5 bases and the J gene end by 0 bases; junction bases not matched to a gene: 15. CDR3 sequence (DNA): TGTGCCAGTAGTGTCGACCAGCGGGGACAGGAATATAGCAATCAGCCCCAGCATTTT. Its protein product is CASSVDQRGQEYSNQPQHF. The full variable domain, in which reference TRBV19 and TRBJ1-5 provide the parts outside the CDR3, is DGGITQSPKYLFRKEGQNVTLSCEQNLNHDAMYWYRQDPGQGLRLIYYSQIVNDFQKGDIAEGYSVSREKKESFPLTVTSAQKNPTAFYLCASSVDQRGQEYSNQPQHFGDGTRLSIL.